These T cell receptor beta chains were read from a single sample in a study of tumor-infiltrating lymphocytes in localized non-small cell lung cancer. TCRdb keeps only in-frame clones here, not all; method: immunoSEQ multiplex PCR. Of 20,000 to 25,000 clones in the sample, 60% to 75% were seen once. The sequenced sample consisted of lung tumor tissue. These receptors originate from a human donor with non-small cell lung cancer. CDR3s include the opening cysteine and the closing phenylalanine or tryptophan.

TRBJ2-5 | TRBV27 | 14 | CASSHTGTVETQYF
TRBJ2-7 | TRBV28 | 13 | CASSFWTGEEQYF
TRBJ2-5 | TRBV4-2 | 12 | CASSQDRETQYF
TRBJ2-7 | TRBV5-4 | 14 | CASSLPSGRAEQYF
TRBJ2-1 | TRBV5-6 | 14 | CASSLQGPYNEQFF
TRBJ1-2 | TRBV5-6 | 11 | CASSWGLGYTF
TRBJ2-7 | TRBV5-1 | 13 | CASSLDGSPEQYF
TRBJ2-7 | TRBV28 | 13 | CASRQQGSYEQYF
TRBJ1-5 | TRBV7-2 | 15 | CASSLIAERNQPQHF
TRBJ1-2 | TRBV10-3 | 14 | CAISESTRAAGYTF
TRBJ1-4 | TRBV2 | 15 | CASRLGQGTNEKLFF
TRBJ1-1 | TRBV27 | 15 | CASSLLAGRRTEAFF